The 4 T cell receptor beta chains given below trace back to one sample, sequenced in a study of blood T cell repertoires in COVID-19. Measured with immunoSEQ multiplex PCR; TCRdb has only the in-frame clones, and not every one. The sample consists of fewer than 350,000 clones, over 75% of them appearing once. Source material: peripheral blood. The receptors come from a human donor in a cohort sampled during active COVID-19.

The CDR3 DNA reads TGTGCCAGCAGTCCCTCGGGGACAGGGGGGTACGAGCAGTACTTC. Amino acids: CASSPSGTGGYEQYF. The chain couples TRBV6-5 to TRBJ2-7; 11 bases line up with TRBD1. CDR1 and CDR2 from the germline V gene are MNHEY and SVGAGI. The V gene end was trimmed by 5 bases and the J gene end by 4 bases; junction bases not matched to a gene: 7. This CDR3 is built from 15 residues.

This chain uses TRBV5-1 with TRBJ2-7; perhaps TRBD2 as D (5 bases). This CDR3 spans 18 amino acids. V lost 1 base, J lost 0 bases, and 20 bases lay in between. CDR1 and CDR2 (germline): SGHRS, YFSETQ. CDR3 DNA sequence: TGCGCCAGCAGCTTGTATAATTGGGAGTCGGACCTCTCCTACGAGCAGTACTTC. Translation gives CASSLYNWESDLSYEQYF.

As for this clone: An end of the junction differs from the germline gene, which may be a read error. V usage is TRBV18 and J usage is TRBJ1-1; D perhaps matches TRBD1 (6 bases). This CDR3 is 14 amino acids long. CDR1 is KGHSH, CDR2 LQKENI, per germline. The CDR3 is CASSPLGHPLGGVF. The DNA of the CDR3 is TGTGCCAGCTCACCCCTGGGACACCCACTCGGTGGGGTCTTT. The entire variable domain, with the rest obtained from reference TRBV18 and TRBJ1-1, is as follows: NAGVMQNPRHLVRRRGQEARLRCSPMKGHSHVYWYRQLPEEGLKFMVYLQKENIIDESGMPKERFSAEFPKEGPSILRIQQVVRGDSAAYFCASSPLGHPLGGVFGQGTRLTVV.

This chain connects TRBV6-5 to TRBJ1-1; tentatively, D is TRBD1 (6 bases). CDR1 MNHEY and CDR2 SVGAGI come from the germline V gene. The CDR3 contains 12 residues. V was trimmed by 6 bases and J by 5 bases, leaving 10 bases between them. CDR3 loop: CASSRQVTEAFF. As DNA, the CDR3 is TGTGCCAGCAGCAGACAGGTGACTGAAGCTTTCTTT.